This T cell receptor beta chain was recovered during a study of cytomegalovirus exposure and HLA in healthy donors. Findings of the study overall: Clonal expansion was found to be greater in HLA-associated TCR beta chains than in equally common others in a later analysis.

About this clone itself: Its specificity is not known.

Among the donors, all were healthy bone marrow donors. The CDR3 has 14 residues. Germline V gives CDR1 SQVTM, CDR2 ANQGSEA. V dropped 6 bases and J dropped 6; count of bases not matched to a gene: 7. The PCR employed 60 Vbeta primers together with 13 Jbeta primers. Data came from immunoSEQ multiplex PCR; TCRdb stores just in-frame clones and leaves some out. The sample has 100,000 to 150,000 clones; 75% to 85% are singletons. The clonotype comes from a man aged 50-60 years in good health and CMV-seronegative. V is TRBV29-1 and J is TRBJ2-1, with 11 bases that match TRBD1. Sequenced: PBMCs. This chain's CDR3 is CSVEQGQGGNEQFF. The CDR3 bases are TGCAGCGTAGAACAGGGACAGGGGGGCAATGAGCAGTTCTTC.